This T cell receptor beta chain was observed in a study of CD8 T cells in ankylosing spondylitis. Overall study findings and caveats: Prior work had noted some motif variants in reactive arthritis blood and synovial fluid. Ankylosing spondylitis blood appeared to carry a characteristic TCR beta motif of roughly eight highly homologous variants. There was reportedly significant enrichment of clones that were disease-linked in matched ankylosing spondylitis synovial fluid. Clones linked to disease, bearing a CD8+ phenotype, were relatively rare in peripheral blood.

The V end lost 4 bases, the J end lost 1 base, and 20 bases lay between the germline ends. The CDR3 contains 17 residues. CDR1 and CDR2 (germline): SNHLY, FYNNEI. A few counts support this clonotype. Its antigen is unidentified. Library preparation for TCR beta used quantitative 5'-RACE with molecular barcodes. Each CDR3 protein gets one entry after TCRdb re-called the 5' RACE reads with MiXCR. The table shows about 130,000 distinct CDR3 sequences, with 17% occurring only once. The chain couples TRBV2 to TRBJ2-7, with TRBD1 as a possible D gene (6 bases). Sequencing used blood, either unsorted or a sorted T cell fraction (not recorded which). The source of this sequence is a male donor with ankylosing spondylitis. CDR3 bases: TGTGCCAGCAGTGTGGAAACACAGGGCCAGGGGTCCTACGAGCAGTACTTC. Its translation is CASSVETQGQGSYEQYF.